Given below is one TCR beta chain in context. The antigen is unknown. TCRdb reprocessed the reads via MiXCR and lists one record per CDR3 protein. Of around 570,000 distinct CDR3 sequences listed, about 39% are singletons. The sample comes from a study of T cell repertoires in cytomegalovirus infection. Study information: Indications came from public TCR beta signatures; they pointed to CMV infection and to a matching HLA type.

General study points: HLA-C-restricted CMV-specific TCR beta clonotypes were dominant in the ex vivo response.

Germline CDR1 reads LNHNV; CDR2 reads YYDKDF (reference sequence). This CDR3 region has 15 residues. With 0 bases clipped from V and 4 bases from J, the junction kept 5 bases outside the gene matches. This sequence joins TRBV15 and TRBJ2-7; TRBD1 matches 8 bases. This sequence originates from a human donor in good health (CMV status not recorded). Some clones in this sample may be carry-over from other donors' samples. The sequencing used cultured PBMCs, collected from culture after CMV antigen stimulation. The CDR3 coding sequence is TGTGCCACCAGCAGAGATACCCACAGGGGGTACGAGCAGTACTTC. Amino acid sequence: CATSRDTHRGYEQYF. The complete variable domain, with remaining parts taken from reference TRBV15 and TRBJ2-7, reads DAMVIQNPRYQVTQFGKPVTLSCSQTLNHNVMYWYQQKSSQAPKLLFHYYDKDFNNEADTPDNFQSRRPNTSFCFLDIRSPGLGDTAMYLCATSRDTHRGYEQYFGPGTRLTVT.